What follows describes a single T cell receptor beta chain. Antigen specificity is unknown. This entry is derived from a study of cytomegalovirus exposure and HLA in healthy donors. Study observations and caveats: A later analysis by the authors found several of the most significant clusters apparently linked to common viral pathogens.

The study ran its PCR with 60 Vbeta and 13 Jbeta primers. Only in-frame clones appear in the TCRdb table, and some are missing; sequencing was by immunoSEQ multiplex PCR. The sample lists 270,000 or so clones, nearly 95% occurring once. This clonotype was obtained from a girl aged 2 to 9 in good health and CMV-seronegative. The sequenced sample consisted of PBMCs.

CDR3 amino acids: CASSGEAGGLNEQFF. Written as DNA, the CDR3 is TGTGCCAGCAGTGGGGAAGCGGGGGGGCTAAATGAGCAGTTCTTC. The chain recombines TRBV6-1 with TRBJ2-1; 10 positions match TRBD2. The CDR3 contains 15 residues. Trimming removed 4 bases from V and 7 bases from J; junction bases left unmatched: 7. Per germline, CDR1 MNHNS and CDR2 SASEGT.